This entry lists 22 T cell receptor beta chains sequenced from one sample in a study of metastatic and nonmetastatic thyroid tumors. Before thyroid surgery, none of the patients had received any treatment. With MiXCR, TCRdb reprocessed the PCR reads. The sample carries fewer than 40,000 clones, roughly a sixth recorded once. The sample comprised blood. These receptor sequences come from a male donor with papillary thyroid cancer or a benign thyroid nodule (not recorded which). Some clones in this sample may be carry-over from other donors' samples.

The chain uses TRBV6-2 or TRBV6-3 and TRBJ2-1, with 9 bases identical to TRBD2. The CDR3 length is 14 residues. The junction had 2 bases not matched to a gene; V was cut back by 3 bases and J by 5 bases. The germline gives CDR1 MNHEY, CDR2 SVGEGT. The CDR3 region has the DNA TGTGCCAGCAGTTATAGCGGGAGACACAATGAGCAGTTCTTC. Residues: CASSYSGRHNEQFF.

This clone showed up many times. CDR3 sequence reads: CASSYQITLVNTGELFF. The CDR3 DNA is TGTGCCAGCAGTTACCAAATCACACTGGTGAACACCGGGGAGCTGTTTTTT. The chain has TRBV6-6 and TRBJ2-2; D remains unclear. Germline V lookup: CDR1 MNHNY, CDR2 SVGAGI (reference sequence). Between the trimmed V and J ends, which lost 2 bases and 1 base, there was a span of 14 bases. The CDR3 totals 17 residues.

This clone occurred many times. The V call is TRBV5-6, the J call TRBJ1-4; D uncertain. Germline assignment: CDR1 SGHDT and CDR2 YYEEEE. This CDR3 comprises 13 residues. Between the trimmed V and J ends, which lost 4 bases and 3 bases, there was a span of 7 bases. CDR3 residues: CASSRQPNEKLFF. Written as DNA, the CDR3 is TGTGCCAGCAGCAGGCAGCCTAATGAAAAACTGTTTTTT.

The rearrangement joins TRBV20-1 to TRBJ2-7, with D unresolved. The CDR3 consists of 16 residues. With 3 bases removed from V and 0 bases from J, the gap between germline ends came to 18 bases. Germline CDR1 reads DFQATT; CDR2 reads SNEGSKA (reference sequence). The CDR3 here is CSARSPGRTSSYEQYF. CDR3 nucleotides: TGCAGTGCTAGGAGTCCCGGGCGAACCAGCTCCTACGAGCAGTACTTC.

This clone occurred many times. The V and J genes are TRBV11-2 and TRBJ2-7; 13 nucleotides line up with TRBD2. Trimming at V came to 5 bases and at J to 4 bases, leaving 11 bases not matched to a gene. This CDR3 is 17 amino acids long. The germline gives CDR1 SGHAT, CDR2 FQNNGV. This chain's CDR3 is CASSPARWTSGSYEQYF. CDR3 coding DNA: TGTGCCAGCAGCCCAGCCAGGTGGACTAGCGGGAGTTACGAGCAGTACTTC.

This clone was counted ten times or more. The chain recombines TRBV12-3 or TRBV12-4 with TRBJ1-3; TRBD1 agrees at 7 bases. J lost 2 bases, V lost 5 bases, and 6 bases had no gene match. CDR3 length: 15 amino acids. This CDR3 is CASSRTGPTGNTIYF. The CDR3 DNA sequence: TGTGCCAGCAGTAGGACAGGCCCTACTGGAAACACCATATATTTT.

Written as DNA, the CDR3 is TGTGCCTGGAGTCCCGAGGGGTCCCGATGGGCTTTCTTT. It encodes CAWSPEGSRWAFF. The genes are TRBV30 and TRBJ1-1; D may be TRBD1 (5 bases). This CDR3 is built from 13 residues. Germline CDR1 and CDR2: GTSNPN and SVGIG (reference sequence). Trimming took off 2 bases at V and 11 bases at J, with 18 bases between the two ends.

This clone was counted many times. This chain connects TRBV7-9 to TRBJ2-4; perhaps TRBD2 as D (6 bases). The CDR3 runs 16 residues. V lost 1 base, J lost 2 bases, and 12 bases lay in between. Germline CDR1 and CDR2: SEHNR and FQNEAQ (reference sequence). CDR3 nucleotide sequence: TGTGCCAGCAGCTTAGGGGCGGGATTGACCAAAAACATTCAGTACTTC. It specifies CASSLGAGLTKNIQYF.

This clone has a count of ten or more. The same CDR3 arises from other DNA sequences in this sample as well. The J gene is TRBJ1-2, the V gene TRBV6-4, with D maybe TRBD1 (5 bases). Germline V gene lookup returns CDR1 MRHNA and CDR2 SNTAGT. The CDR3 sequence is 14 residues long. The V end was cut by 2 bases, the J end by 3 bases, with 10 bases between. Here the CDR3 DNA reads TGTGCCAGCAGTGACGGAGACAGAGACTATGGCTACACCTTC. Its protein is CASSDGDRDYGYTF.

There are many counts of this clone. V gene TRBV14 combines with J gene TRBJ2-1, with D uncertain. There are 15 residues in the CDR3. Between the trimmed V and J ends, which lost 2 bases and 5 bases, there was a span of 13 bases. Per germline, CDR1 SGHDN and CDR2 FVKESK. Here the CDR3 reads CASSQWAGLDNEQFF. For the CDR3, the DNA is TGTGCCAGCAGCCAATGGGCTGGGTTGGACAATGAGCAGTTCTTC.

The gene calls are TRBV15 and TRBJ2-3, with no clear D. This CDR3 region has 16 residues. Germline loops: CDR1 LNHNV, CDR2 YYDKDF (reference sequence). Trimming pared 2 bases from V and 3 bases from J, leaving 15 bases between. The CDR3 sequence: CATSRSRGAGTDTQYF. In DNA, the CDR3 is TGTGCCACCAGCAGATCCAGAGGTGCTGGGACAGATACGCAGTATTTT.

This clone was detected many times. Other DNA sequences in this sample translate to the same CDR3. The chain couples TRBV12-3 or TRBV12-4 to TRBJ1-1; no clear D. This CDR3 contains 12 residues. The germline V and J ends were trimmed by 4 bases and 7 bases, with 10 bases remaining between them. CDR3 residues: CASSSVADEAFF. CDR3 DNA sequence: TGTGCCAGCAGTTCTGTCGCCGATGAAGCTTTCTTT.

In this sample, this clone turned up many times. This rearrangement joins TRBV18 to TRBJ2-1; D gene ambiguous. The CDR3 is 16 amino acids. Looked up from germline, CDR1 is KGHSH and CDR2 is LQKENI. V was shortened by 1 base and J by 0 bases, with 10 bases between the two germline ends. DNA for the CDR3: TGTGCCAGCTCACCACTTACAGCGAGCTCCTACAATGAGCAGTTCTTC. Amino acid sequence: CASSPLTASSYNEQFF.

This clone has a count of ten or more. V is TRBV10-3 and J is TRBJ1-6; 7 bases are a match to TRBD1. Germline-derived CDR1 and CDR2 are ENHRY and SYGVKD. The CDR3 is 14 amino acids. J lost 7 bases, V lost 10 bases, and 10 bases had no gene match. The CDR3 DNA reads as TGTGCCACCCAAACAGGGGATGGGAATTCACCCCTCCACTTT. Translated, it gives CATQTGDGNSPLHF.

In this sample, this clone turned up many times. V is TRBV12-3 or TRBV12-4 and J is TRBJ1-1; 8 bases are a match to TRBD1. The CDR3 consists of 13 residues. Germline trimming cut 5 bases from V and 6 bases from J; bases unmatched to any gene: 5. The CDR3 loop is CASSRGQVPEAFF. The DNA for the CDR3 is TGTGCCAGCAGTAGGGGACAGGTTCCTGAAGCTTTCTTT.

This clone has at least ten counts. V and J are TRBV7-6 and TRBJ2-2; tentatively, D is TRBD2 (6 bases). The CDR3 spans 13 residues. V lost 11 bases and J 5 bases, leaving 15 bases between the germline ends. CDR1 is SGHVS and CDR2 is FNYEAQ in the germline V gene. CDR3 bases: TGTGCCTGCACCTCGGGGAGGACCGGGGAGCTGTTTTTT. Its translation: CACTSGRTGELFF.

This clone is deemed medium-sized. The chain employs TRBV10-2 and TRBJ2-1, with 12 bases fitting TRBD2. CDR1 is WSHSY, CDR2 SAAADI, per germline. V dropped 7 bases and J dropped 5; count of bases not matched to a gene: 12. This CDR3 spans 17 amino acids. The CDR3 is CASIPLAGGDQDNEQFF. CDR3 DNA: TGCGCCAGCATCCCACTAGCGGGAGGCGATCAGGACAATGAGCAGTTCTTC.

At least ten counts were recorded for this clone. The rearrangement uses TRBV10-1 and TRBJ2-1; D gene unclear. V lost 5 bases and J 4 bases, leaving 12 bases between the germline ends. Germline V lookup: CDR1 WNHNN, CDR2 SYGVQD (reference sequence). The length of the CDR3 is 14 residues. This CDR3 is CASSPLTDYNEQFF. The CDR3 DNA reads TGCGCCAGCAGTCCCCTAACCGATTACAATGAGCAGTTCTTC.

This clone was seen at least ten times. The junction differs from germline at one of its ends, possibly a read error. V and J are TRBV24-1 and TRBJ2-3; TRBD2 matches at 7 bases. This CDR3 contains 17 residues. Germline V gene data show CDR1 as KGHDR and CDR2 as SFDVKD. The CDR3 loop reads CATSDLRDATSRDTQYF. The CDR3 DNA follows: TGTGCCACCAGTGATTTGAGGGATGCGACTAGCAGAGATACGCAGTATTTT.

This clone is medium-sized (0.01 to 0.1%) by share. V gene TRBV12-3 or TRBV12-4 combines with J gene TRBJ2-1, with 8 nucleotides matching TRBD1. CDR3 size: 14 residues. J was trimmed by 7 bases and V by 7 bases; bases with no gene match: 9. Here the CDR3 DNA reads TGTGCCAGCACCGAGCAGGGGGCGACTAATGAGCAGTTCTTC. This codes for CASTEQGATNEQFF.

There are many counts of this clone. This chain joins TRBV30 and TRBJ1-4; unclear D gene. V lost 4 bases and J 8 bases, leaving 14 bases between the germline ends. The CDR3 spans 13 residues. Germline V lookup: CDR1 GTSNPN, CDR2 SVGIG (reference sequence). As DNA, the CDR3 is TGTGCCTGGAAGCGGTCTCGAGGCGAAAAACTGTTTTTT. Its protein is CAWKRSRGEKLFF.

This clone was counted ten times or more. This CDR3 is also generated by other DNA sequences in the sample. The rearrangement joins TRBV20-1 to TRBJ2-5; TRBD2 agrees at 13 bases. The CDR3 has 15 amino acids. V gave up 3 bases and J gave up 4 bases; unmatched junction bases: 5. Germline V gene sequence: CDR1 DFQATT, CDR2 SNEGSKA (reference sequence). The CDR3 nucleotides read TGCAGTGCTAGTTTCACTAGCGGGGGGGCAGAGACCCAGTACTTC. Amino acid sequence: CSASFTSGGAETQYF.